This TCR beta chain is drawn from a study of identical twins. Findings and limits, study-wide: Its conclusions, products of cross-sectional statistical analysis, did not come from following the same donors. There is a chance that invariant MAIT and iNKT cells partially muddied zero-insertion analyses. Fewer insertions characterized abundant cord blood beta clonotypes, whereas memory repertoires showed none.

This clonotype was seen a few times. Its antigen is still unknown. Template switching created a universal primer site, and the cDNA included unique molecular identifiers. MiXCR, run by TCRdb on the 5' RACE reads, gives a single entry per CDR3 protein. The sample lists a few hundred thousand distinct CDR3 sequences; 10% to 15% were seen once. Per germline, CDR1 SGDLS and CDR2 YYNGEE. V lost 0 bases and J lost 8; bases outside the gene matches: 8. CDR3 length: 15 amino acids. These data also formed part of another study, on yellow fever vaccine responses in identical twins.

The material sequenced was memory (CD45RO+) T cells sorted from blood. This chain connects TRBV9 to TRBJ1-2; 9 bases agree with TRBD1. The clonotype originates from a woman under 30 in good health. CDR3 nucleotides: TGTGCCAGCAGCGTAGCTACAGGGGGCGGAGCAGGCTACACCTTC. This translates into CASSVATGGGAGYTF.